This T cell receptor (beta chain) originates from a study of patients and donors after allogeneic stem cell transplantation (dated by TCRdb to 2020 to 2021). The library relied on RT-PCR. The reads were generated on a NextSeq 550. The public reads were quality trimmed at Q25 with fastp and then assembled into clones with MiXCR by TCRdb, keeping productive beta chains. Rows with a matching CDR3 protein are joined into one entry that keeps the most common DNA and genes. The sample records roughly 940,000 distinct CDR3 sequences, more than 15% of which are singletons. The top ten constitute approximately 5.9% of the sample. This clonotype appeared a few times. No antigen is known for it. The record has no base qualities; no much larger clone is one base away. The sequenced sample consisted of blood, either unsorted or a sorted T cell fraction (not recorded which). The receptor comes from a human donor who was either an allogeneic HSCT recipient or a stem cell or donor lymphocyte infusion donor (not recorded which). It is not recorded whose cells these are; they may come from a transplant donor.

The nucleotide sequence reads TGTGCCAGCAGTTCTAGGGGGTGGAAGGGTAATTCACCCCTCCACTTT. Its amino acids are CASSSRGWKGNSPLHF. This sequence uses TRBV28 and TRBJ1-6; perhaps TRBD1 is the D gene, with 6 bases matching. V gives up 4 bases and J gives up 6 bases, and the segment between their germline ends measures 16 bases. The CDR3, from cysteine to phenylalanine, totals 16 residues. Only the CDR3 part of the read is kept: 48 bases, read in frame from the first base. According to the germline V gene, CDR1 reads MDHEN and CDR2 reads SYDVKM.